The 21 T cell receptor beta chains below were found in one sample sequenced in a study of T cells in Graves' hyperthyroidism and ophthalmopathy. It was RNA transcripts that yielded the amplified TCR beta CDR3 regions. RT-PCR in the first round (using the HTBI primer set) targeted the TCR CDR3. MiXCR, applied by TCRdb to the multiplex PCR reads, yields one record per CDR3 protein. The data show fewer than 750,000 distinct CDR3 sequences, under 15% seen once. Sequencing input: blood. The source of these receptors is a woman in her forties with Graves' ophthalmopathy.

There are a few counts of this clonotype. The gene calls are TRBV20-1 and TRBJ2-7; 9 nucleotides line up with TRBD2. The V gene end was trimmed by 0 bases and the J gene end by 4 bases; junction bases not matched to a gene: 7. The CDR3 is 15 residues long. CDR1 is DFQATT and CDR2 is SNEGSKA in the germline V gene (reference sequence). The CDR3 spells CSARDSTSGNYEQYF. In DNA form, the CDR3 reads TGCAGTGCTAGAGATTCGACTAGCGGAAATTACGAGCAGTACTTC.

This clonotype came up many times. The CDR3: CASRQTLSETQYF. The CDR3 region has the DNA TGTGCCAGCAGACAGACTCTCTCAGAGACCCAGTACTTC. This chain joins TRBV11-2 and TRBJ2-5; the D is unclear. Trimming pared 6 bases from V and 4 bases from J, leaving 12 bases between. Germline V gene lookup returns CDR1 SGHAT and CDR2 FQNNGV. The CDR3 runs to 13 residues.

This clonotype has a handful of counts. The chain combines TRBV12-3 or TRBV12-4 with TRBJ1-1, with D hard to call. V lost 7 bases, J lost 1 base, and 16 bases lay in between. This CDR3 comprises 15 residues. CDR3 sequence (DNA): TGTGCCAGCACGCTTTTCGGGAGTACGAACACTGAAGCTTTCTTT. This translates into CASTLFGSTNTEAFF.

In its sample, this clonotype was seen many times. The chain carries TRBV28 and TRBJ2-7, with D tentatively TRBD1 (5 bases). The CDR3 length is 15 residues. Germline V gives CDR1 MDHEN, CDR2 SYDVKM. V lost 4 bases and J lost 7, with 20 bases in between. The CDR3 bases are TGTGCCAGCAGTTCTCCTCCCCTTGGTAGGGGAGAGCAGTACTTC. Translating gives CASSSPPLGRGEQYF.

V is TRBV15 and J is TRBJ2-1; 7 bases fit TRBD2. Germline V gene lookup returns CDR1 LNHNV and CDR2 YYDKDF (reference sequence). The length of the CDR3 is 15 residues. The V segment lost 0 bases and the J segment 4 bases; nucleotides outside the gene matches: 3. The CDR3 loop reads CATSRDRDYYNEQFF. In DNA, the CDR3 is TGTGCCACCAGCAGAGATAGGGACTATTACAATGAGCAGTTCTTC.

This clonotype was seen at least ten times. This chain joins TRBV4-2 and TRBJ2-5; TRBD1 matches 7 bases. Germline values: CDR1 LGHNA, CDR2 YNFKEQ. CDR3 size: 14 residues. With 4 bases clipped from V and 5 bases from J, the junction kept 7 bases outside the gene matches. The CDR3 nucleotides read TGTGCCAGCAGCCTACAGGGGCGTGAGGAGACCCAGTACTTC. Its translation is CASSLQGREETQYF.

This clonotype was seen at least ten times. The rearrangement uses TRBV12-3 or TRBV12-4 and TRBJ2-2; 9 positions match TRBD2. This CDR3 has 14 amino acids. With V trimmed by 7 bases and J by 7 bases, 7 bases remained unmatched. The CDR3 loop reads CASKIAGVHGELFF. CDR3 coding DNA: TGTGCCAGCAAAATAGCGGGAGTACACGGGGAGCTGTTTTTT.

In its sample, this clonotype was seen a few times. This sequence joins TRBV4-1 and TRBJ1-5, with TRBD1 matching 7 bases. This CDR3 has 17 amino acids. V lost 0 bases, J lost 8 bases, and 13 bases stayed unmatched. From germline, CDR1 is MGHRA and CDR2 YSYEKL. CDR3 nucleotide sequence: TGCGCCAGCAGCCAAGACCGGGACAGCGAAAGCGTGGAGCCCCAGCATTTT. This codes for CASSQDRDSESVEPQHF.

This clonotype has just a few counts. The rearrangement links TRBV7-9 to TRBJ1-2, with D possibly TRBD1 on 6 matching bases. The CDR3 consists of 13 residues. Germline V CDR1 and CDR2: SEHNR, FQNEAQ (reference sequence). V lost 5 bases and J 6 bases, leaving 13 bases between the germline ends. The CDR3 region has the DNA TGTGCCAGCAGCACACAGGGTGTTGATGGCTACACCTTC. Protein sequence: CASSTQGVDGYTF.

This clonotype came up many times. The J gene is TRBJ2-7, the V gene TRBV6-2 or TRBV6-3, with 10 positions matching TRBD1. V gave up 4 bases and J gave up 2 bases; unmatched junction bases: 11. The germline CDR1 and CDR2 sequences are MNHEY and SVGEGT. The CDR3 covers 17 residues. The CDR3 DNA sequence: TGTGCCAGCAGTTCGGGGACAGGGGCATACCTGGCCTACGAGCAGTACTTC. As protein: CASSSGTGAYLAYEQYF.

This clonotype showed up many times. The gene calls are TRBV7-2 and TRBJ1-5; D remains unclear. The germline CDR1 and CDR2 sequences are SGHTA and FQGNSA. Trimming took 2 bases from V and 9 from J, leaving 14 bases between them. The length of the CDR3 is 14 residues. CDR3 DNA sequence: TGTGCCAGCAGCTTAAGGCCAGCCGGACGGCCCCAGCATTTT. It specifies CASSLRPAGRPQHF. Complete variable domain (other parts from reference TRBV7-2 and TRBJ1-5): GAGVSQSPSNKVTEKGKDVELRCDPISGHTALYWYRQSLGQGLEFLIYFQGNSAPDKSGLPSDRFSAERTGGSVSTLTIQRTQQEDSAVYLCASSLRPAGRPQHFGDGTRLSIL.

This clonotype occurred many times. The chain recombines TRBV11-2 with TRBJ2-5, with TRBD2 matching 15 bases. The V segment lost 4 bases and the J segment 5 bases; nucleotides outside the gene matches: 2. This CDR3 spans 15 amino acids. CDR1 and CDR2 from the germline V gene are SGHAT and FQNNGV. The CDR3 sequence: CASSSGLAGGETQYF. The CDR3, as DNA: TGTGCCAGCAGCTCGGGACTAGCGGGAGGCGAGACCCAGTACTTC.

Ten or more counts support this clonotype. The CDR3 region has the DNA TGTGCCAGCAGTTTAATCGGAGAGTACTACACCTTC. It specifies CASSLIGEYYTF. V gene TRBV28 combines with J gene TRBJ1-2; no definite D call. Germline V CDR1 and CDR2: MDHEN, SYDVKM. The CDR3 sequence is 12 residues long. V dropped 2 bases and J dropped 10 bases, with 11 bases sitting between them.

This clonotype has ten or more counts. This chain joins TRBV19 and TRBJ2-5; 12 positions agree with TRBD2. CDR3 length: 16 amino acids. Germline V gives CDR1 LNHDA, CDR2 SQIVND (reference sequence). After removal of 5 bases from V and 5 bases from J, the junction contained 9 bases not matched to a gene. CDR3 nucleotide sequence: TGTGCCAGTAGTTGGGGAAGACTAGCGGGAGACGAGACCCAGTACTTC. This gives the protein CASSWGRLAGDETQYF. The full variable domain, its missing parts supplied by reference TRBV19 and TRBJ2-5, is DGGITQSPKYLFRKEGQNVTLSCEQNLNHDAMYWYRQDPGQGLRLIYYSQIVNDFQKGDIAEGYSVSREKKESFPLTVTSAQKNPTAFYLCASSWGRLAGDETQYFGPGTRLLVL.

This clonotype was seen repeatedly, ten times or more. The DNA of the CDR3 is TGTGCCAGCAGCGTAGAAAGGAACACTGAAGCTTTCTTT. It encodes CASSVERNTEAFF. This chain connects TRBV9 to TRBJ1-1; D unclear. With 0 bases removed from V and 1 base from J, the gap between germline ends came to 4 bases. The germline V gene has CDR1 SGDLS and CDR2 YYNGEE. The CDR3 loop spans 13 amino acids.

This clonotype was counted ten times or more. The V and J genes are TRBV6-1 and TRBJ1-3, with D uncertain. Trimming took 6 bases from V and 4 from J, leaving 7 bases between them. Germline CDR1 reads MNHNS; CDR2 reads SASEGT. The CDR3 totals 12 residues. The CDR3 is CASRVDGNTIYF. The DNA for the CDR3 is TGTGCCAGCAGGGTCGACGGAAACACCATATATTTT.

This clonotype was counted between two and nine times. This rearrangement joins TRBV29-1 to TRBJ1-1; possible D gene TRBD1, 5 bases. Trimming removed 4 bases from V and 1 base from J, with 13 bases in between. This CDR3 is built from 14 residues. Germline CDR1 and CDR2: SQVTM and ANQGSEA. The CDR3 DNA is TGCAGCGTTGCTCAATTTGGGGCGAACACTGAAGCTTTCTTT. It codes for CSVAQFGANTEAFF.

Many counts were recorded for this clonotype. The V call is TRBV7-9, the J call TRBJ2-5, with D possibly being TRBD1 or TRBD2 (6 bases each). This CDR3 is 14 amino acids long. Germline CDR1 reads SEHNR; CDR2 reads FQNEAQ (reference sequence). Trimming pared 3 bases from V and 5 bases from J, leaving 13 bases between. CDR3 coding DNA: TGTGCCAGCAGCTTGGAGGGGGGACGGGAGACCCAGTACTTC. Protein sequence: CASSLEGGRETQYF.

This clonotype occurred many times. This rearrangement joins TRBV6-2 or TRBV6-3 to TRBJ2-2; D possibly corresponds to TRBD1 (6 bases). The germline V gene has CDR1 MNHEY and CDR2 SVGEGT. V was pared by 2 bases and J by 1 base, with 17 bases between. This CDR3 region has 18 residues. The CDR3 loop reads CASSYHAPGQVNTGELFF. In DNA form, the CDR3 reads TGTGCCAGCAGTTACCACGCACCGGGACAAGTGAACACCGGGGAGCTGTTTTTT.

This CDR3 reads CASSNHRQGPFLSNQPQHF. The CDR3 bases are TGTGCCAGTAGTAACCATCGACAGGGTCCCTTCTTAAGCAATCAGCCCCAGCATTTT. The chain has TRBV19 and TRBJ1-5; TRBD1 matches 7 bases. CDR3 size: 19 residues. V lost 4 bases to trimming and J lost 1 base; unmatched junction nucleotides: 16. The germline V gene encodes CDR1 LNHDA and CDR2 SQIVND (reference sequence). The whole variable domain, remainder taken from reference TRBV19 and TRBJ1-5, is DGGITQSPKYLFRKEGQNVTLSCEQNLNHDAMYWYRQDPGQGLRLIYYSQIVNDFQKGDIAEGYSVSREKKESFPLTVTSAQKNPTAFYLCASSNHRQGPFLSNQPQHFGDGTRLSIL.

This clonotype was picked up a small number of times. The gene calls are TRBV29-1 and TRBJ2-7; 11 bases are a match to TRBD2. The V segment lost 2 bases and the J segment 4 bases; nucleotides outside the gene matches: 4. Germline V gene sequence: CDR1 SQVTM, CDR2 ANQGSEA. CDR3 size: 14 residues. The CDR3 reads CSVEPLAGVYEQYF. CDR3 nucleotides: TGCAGCGTTGAACCACTAGCGGGAGTGTACGAGCAGTACTTC.